A selection of T cell receptor beta chains follows, all from one sample in a study of blood T cell repertoires in COVID-19. Generated by immunoSEQ multiplex PCR, the TCRdb table keeps only in-frame clones and is missing some. The sample yields around 180,000 clones, about 87% seen once. Sequencing was done on a sample of peripheral blood. The receptors were gathered from a man in his 60s with acute or convalescent COVID-19. CDR3s leave out the opening cysteine and the closing phenylalanine or tryptophan.

TRBJ2-1	14	TRBV7-2	ASSHRGTTGNNEQF
TRBJ2-1	14	TRBV5-1	ASCPVVGRGAGEQF
TRBJ1-3	14	TRBV9	ASSFGTLSSGNTIY
TRBJ2-3	11	TRBV5-1	ASSFQSTDTQY
TRBJ1-1	12	TRBV7-9	ASSLGADSREAF
TRBJ1-1	11	TRBV24-1	ATSDFRGTEAF
TRBJ1-5	11	TRBV18	ASSLRGWQPQH
TRBJ2-4	18	TRBV19	ASSLSWVDRTILAKNIQY
TRBJ2-5	9	TRBV7-2	ASSFREPQY
TRBJ1-5	13	TRBV19	ASTITGGRNQPQH
TRBJ2-5	14	TRBV24-1	ATSEPTPGQQETQY
TRBJ1-1	14	TRBV6-1	ASSEARTRGNTEAF
TRBJ2-5	12	TRBV19	AAGGQGSRETQY
TRBJ2-1	13	TRBV20-1	SASSLAELNNEQF
TRBJ1-3	13	TRBV9	ASSTQGISGNTIY
TRBJ2-7	11	TRBV5-4	ASTPSGNHEQY
TRBJ1-2	12	TRBV7-9	ASSRIQDSYGYT
TRBJ1-2	11	TRBV9	ASSLGGKEGYT
TRBJ2-7	14	TRBV5-1	ASSLMTRQTTYEQY
TRBJ2-1	13	TRBV7-3	ASSSIAGGPEEQF
TRBJ1-6	15	TRBV7-3	ASSLYSLSGYNSPLH
TRBJ2-2	13	TRBV18	ASSFGQGNTGELF
TRBJ1-6	13	TRBV30	AWSQGTGRNSPLH
TRBJ2-5	11	TRBV6-1	ASSEAGAETQY
TRBJ1-2	14	TRBV10-3	AISESGTGVNYGYT
TRBJ1-1	12	TRBV3-1/TRBV3-2	ASSQERGVTEAF
TRBJ1-4	15	TRBV4-1	ASSQDPRVGQPEKLF
TRBJ1-2	12	TRBV9	ASSRDRGRHGYT
TRBJ1-2	11	TRBV18	ASSRQGTDGYT
TRBJ1-2	13	TRBV6-5	ASNPWTEFNYGYT
TRBJ1-5	13	TRBV3-1/TRBV3-2	ASSQNRGGNQPQH
TRBJ1-3	11	TRBV3-1/TRBV3-2	TSSQDHGNTIY
TRBJ1-4	10	TRBV6-5	ASRTGDEKLF
TRBJ2-3	12	TRBV11-2	ASALAGGTDTQY
TRBJ1-2	9	TRBV6-6	ASRSPGQEV
TRBJ1-2	11	TRBV5-8	ASSLRTGFSYT
TRBJ1-6	16	TRBV2	ASSAGTGRSSYNSPLH
TRBJ2-1	14	TRBV18	ASSPGGGVGPDEQF
TRBJ1-2	11	TRBV28	ATRDRNSYGYT
TRBJ1-1	12	TRBV19	ASSTRQTNTEAF
TRBJ2-5	14	TRBV11-3	ASSSRLAGFQETQY
TRBJ1-4	11	TRBV19	ASRQTGNEKLF
TRBJ1-3	16	TRBV7-3	ASSLKPVTGLSGNTIY
TRBJ1-6	11	TRBV5-6	ASGSTGGSPLH
TRBJ2-4	14	TRBV4-2	ASSQGQGVVQNIQY
TRBJ2-3	10	TRBV15	ATSRRSDTQY
TRBJ1-3	13	TRBV5-1	ASSFGQGPGNTIY
TRBJ1-6	15	TRBV7-9	ASIAGTGATYNSPLH